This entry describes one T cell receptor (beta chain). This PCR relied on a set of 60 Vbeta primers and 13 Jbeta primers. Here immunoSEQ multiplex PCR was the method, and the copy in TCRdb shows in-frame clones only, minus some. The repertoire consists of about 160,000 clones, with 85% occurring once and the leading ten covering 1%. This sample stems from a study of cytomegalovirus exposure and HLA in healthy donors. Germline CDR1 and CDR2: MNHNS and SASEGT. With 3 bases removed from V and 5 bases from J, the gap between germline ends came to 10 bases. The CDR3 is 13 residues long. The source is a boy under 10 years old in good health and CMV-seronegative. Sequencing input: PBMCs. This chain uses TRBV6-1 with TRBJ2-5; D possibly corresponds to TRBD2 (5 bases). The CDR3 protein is CASSERVGETQYF. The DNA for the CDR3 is TGTGCCAGCAGTGAGCGGGTAGGGGAGACCCAGTACTTC.